Listed below are T cell receptor beta chains from one sample, sequenced in a study of cytomegalovirus exposure and HLA in healthy donors. The data were produced by immunoSEQ multiplex PCR, yet TCRdb's version contains in-frame clones alone and is incomplete. The sample lists about 180,000 clones; roughly 80% were seen once. Sequencing input: PBMCs. Every receptor here comes from a man aged 35 to 55 in good health and CMV-seronegative. CDR3s include the opening cysteine and the closing phenylalanine or tryptophan. D genes are given only for firm matches. Size values are once, few and many counts, or a class for expanded clones, and some rows have none.

v_call	j_call	clone_size	d_call	cdr3_nt	cdr3_aa
TRBV2	TRBJ1-1	.	TRBD1	TGTGCCAGCAGGGGGACAGGTATGAACACTGAAGCTTTCTTT	CASRGTGMNTEAFF
TRBV6-5	TRBJ1-4	.	.	TGTGCCAGCAGCAGGACAGTTAATGAAAACCTGTTTTTT	CASSRTVNENLFF
TRBV4-1	TRBJ1-2	.	TRBD1	TGCGCCAGCAGCCAAGGGGTAGGATCGGACAGGAACTATGGCTACACCTTC	CASSQGVGSDRNYGYTF
TRBV7-2	TRBJ2-7	few	.	TGTGCCAGCAGCTTAGGCGGGTTCAGCTCCTACGAGCAGTACTTC	CASSLGGFSSYEQYF
TRBV7-3	TRBJ2-2	.	TRBD2	TGTGCCAGCAGTCATTCCCGGACTAGCGGCACCGGGGAGCTGTTTTTT	CASSHSRTSGTGELFF
TRBV6-5	TRBJ1-1	.	.	TGTGCCAGCAGTTACGGGAGTACTGAAGCTTTCTTT	CASSYGSTEAFF
TRBV7-3	TRBJ2-3	.	TRBD2	TGTGCCAGCAACACTCCGATAAAGACTAGCGGGACCGTGGCAGATACGCAGTATTTT	CASNTPIKTSGTVADTQYF
TRBV5-6	TRBJ1-1	.	TRBD1	TGTGCCAGCAGCTGGGGGACAGGGGGGAGTGAAGCTTTCTTT	CASSWGTGGSEAFF
TRBV7-2	TRBJ1-4	.	.	TGTGCCAGCAGACCGTGGCAGGGGAATGAAAAACTGTTTTTT	CASRPWQGNEKLFF
TRBV19	TRBJ2-6	.	.	TGTGCCAGTAGTCCACAGACAGGAGACTCTGGGGCCAACGTCCTGACTTTC	CASSPQTGDSGANVLTF
TRBV4-2	TRBJ2-5	.	TRBD2	TGTGCCAGCAGCCAAAAAGGGTTTCGCGGGAGTGGGAGCTTGCCTTGGCAAGAGACCCAGTACTTC	CASSQKGFRGSGSLPWQETQYF
TRBV9	TRBJ2-7	.	TRBD2	TGTGCCAGCAGCCCGGAGGCGGGGGGTCCCTTTTCCTACGAGCAGTACTTC	CASSPEAGGPFSYEQYF
TRBV19	TRBJ2-7	.	TRBD2	TGTGCCAGTAGTAAACCTAGCGGGGTCGGCTCCTACGAGCAGTACTTC	CASSKPSGVGSYEQYF
TRBV5-4	TRBJ1-2	.	.	TGTGCCAGCAGCTTTGCCGAGGGCTATGGCTACACCTTC	CASSFAEGYGYTF
TRBV6-5	TRBJ1-4	.	TRBD1	TGTGCCAGCAACCAGGGGGCGAGCAGAGAAAAACTGTTTTTT	CASNQGASREKLFF
TRBV10-3	TRBJ2-7	.	.	TGTGCCATCAGCGGGGACAACCTCAAGCAGTACTTC	CAISGDNLKQYF
TRBV7-6	TRBJ2-1	once	TRBD2	TGTGCCAGCAGCTTAATCCCAGCGGGAGGAGGCAATGAGCAGTTCTTC	CASSLIPAGGGNEQFF
TRBV7-9	TRBJ2-7	once	TRBD1	TGTGCCAGCAGCTTATCACTTGGGACAGGGTCGTACGAGCAGTACTTC	CASSLSLGTGSYEQYF
TRBV9	TRBJ2-1	.	.	TGTGCCAGCAGCGTCCCCACAGGAGGGAAGGATGAGCAGTTCTTC	CASSVPTGGKDEQFF
TRBV4-3	TRBJ1-5	once	.	TGCGCCAGTAGCCCCGCCACTTATAGCAATCAGCCCCAGCATTTT	CASSPATYSNQPQHF
TRBV5-6	TRBJ2-7	.	.	TGTGCCAGCAGCCCTTCCGGGGGACTGGGAGAGTACTTC	CASSPSGGLGEYF
TRBV27	TRBJ2-1	.	.	TGTGCCAGCAGTTTGTCTAGGGGTCGCAATGAGCAGTTCTTC	CASSLSRGRNEQFF
TRBV19	TRBJ2-5	few	TRBD2	TGTGCCAGTAGCCCTTTGCTAGCGGGAGGGATAGAGACCCAGTACTTC	CASSPLLAGGIETQYF
TRBV7-2	TRBJ2-7	.	.	TGTGCCAGCAGCTTAGGTCGACCTCAGGAAGACGAGCAGTACTTC	CASSLGRPQEDEQYF
TRBV7-6	TRBJ2-2	.	TRBD1	TGTGCCAGCAGCTTAGGGACAGGGAGTACCGGGGAGCTGTTTTTT	CASSLGTGSTGELFF
TRBV18	TRBJ2-1	.	TRBD1	TGTGCCAGCTCACCTGGGGACAGGGTATATGAGCAGTTCTTC	CASSPGDRVYEQFF
TRBV28	TRBJ2-7	.	TRBD1	TGTGCCAGCAGTTTAGGGGGGCGGCAGGGGGCGAAACACGAGCAGTACTTC	CASSLGGRQGAKHEQYF
TRBV28	TRBJ1-2	.	.	TGTGCCAGCAGTTTCCCGGGCCCCCGGACAGAAAACTATGGCTACACCTTC	CASSFPGPRTENYGYTF
TRBV6-4	TRBJ2-5	.	.	TGTGCCAGCAGTCGGGGACTCAAAGAGACCCAGTACTTC	CASSRGLKETQYF
TRBV7-9	TRBJ2-5	.	.	TGTGCCAGCAGCTTAGGGGGGGGGCCGCCCGAGACCCAGTACTTC	CASSLGGGPPETQYF
TRBV9	TRBJ2-7	.	.	TGTGCCAGCAGCGTAGGTATTAGCCCGCCGGGCGAGCAGTACTTC	CASSVGISPPGEQYF
TRBV4-1	TRBJ2-1	.	.	TGCGCCAGCAGCCACGGCTCGGGTGAGCAGTTCTTC	CASSHGSGEQFF
TRBV28	TRBJ2-7	.	TRBD2	TGTGCCAGCAGCTCCGACTTTCCGAGTCCTAGCGGAGTGTCCTACGAGCAGTACTTC	CASSSDFPSPSGVSYEQYF
TRBV18	TRBJ1-5	.	.	TGTGCCAGCTCACCACCATCAGGGGAGCCCCAGCATTTT	CASSPPSGEPQHF
TRBV7-2	TRBJ2-3	once	.	TGTGCCAGCAGCGCGAGCGGGTATACGCAGTATTTT	CASSASGYTQYF
TRBV5-4	TRBJ2-5	.	TRBD1	TGTGCCAGCAGCGCCGGGGACAGGGGAGAAGAGACCCAGTACTTC	CASSAGDRGEETQYF
TRBV5-1	TRBJ2-7	.	TRBD2	TGCGCCAGCAGCTTTTTTAGCGGGAGGGCCGACTACGAGCAGTACTTC	CASSFFSGRADYEQYF
TRBV2	TRBJ1-5	.	.	TGTGCCAGCAGTGGGGGGGGAGCTAGCAATCAGCCCCAGCATTTT	CASSGGGASNQPQHF
TRBV6-5	TRBJ1-2	.	TRBD1	TGTGCCAGCAGGGGGACCTTGACAGGGGTGGATGGCTACACCTTC	CASRGTLTGVDGYTF
TRBV28	TRBJ2-7	.	TRBD2	TGTGCCAGCAGTTTAACAGCGGGAGGGTACTACGAGCAGTACTTC	CASSLTAGGYYEQYF
TRBV29-1	TRBJ2-5	.	.	TGCAGCGTTGTTCCCGAAGAGACCCAGTACTTC	CSVVPEETQYF
TRBV9	TRBJ2-3	once	TRBD1	TGTGCCAGCGGGACAGGCACAGATACGCAGTATTTT	CASGTGTDTQYF
TRBV5-1	TRBJ1-4	.	.	TGCGCCAGCAGCGGGGGGGGTAATGAAAAACTGTTTTTT	CASSGGGNEKLFF
TRBV6-5	TRBJ1-5	.	.	TGTGCCAGCAGTTCCTACAATCAGCCCCAGCATTTT	CASSSYNQPQHF
TRBV6-5	TRBJ1-1	.	TRBD1	TGTGCCAGCAATACCCCGACAGGGGACACTGAAGCTTTCTTT	CASNTPTGDTEAFF
TRBV2	TRBJ1-1	.	TRBD1	TGTGCCACCAAGCCCCAGGGGGAGGACACTGAAGCTTTCTTT	CATKPQGEDTEAFF
TRBV28	TRBJ1-1	.	.	TGTGCCAGCAGCCTCGGACAATCGAACACTGAAGCTTTCTTT	CASSLGQSNTEAFF
TRBV20-1	TRBJ1-4	few	TRBD1	TGCAGTACCGGACAGGAAGAAAAACTGTTTTTT	CSTGQEEKLFF
TRBV5-4	TRBJ2-2	.	.	TGTGCCAGCAGCTTGAGTCCCCGGTCTGGGCCGAACACCGGGGAGCTGTTTTTT	CASSLSPRSGPNTGELFF
TRBV28	TRBJ2-7	.	TRBD2	TGTGCCAGCAGTTCAGCGGGGGGGCGGACCTACGAGCAGTACTTC	CASSSAGGRTYEQYF